This T cell receptor (beta chain) was sequenced during a study of cytomegalovirus exposure and HLA in healthy donors. About this clone: Its antigen is not identified.

Study-level results: One later analysis reportedly identified an Asian-associated ancestry cluster that showed fewer N-insertions than the approximately 710-donor mean. The authors reported that TCR beta sequences could predict HLA-A and HLA-B alleles. These predictions were accurate for most subjects in the first cohort.

CDR1 is SGHTA, CDR2 FQGNSA, per germline. With 5 bases removed from V and 2 bases from J, the gap between germline ends came to 18 bases. This CDR3 is built from 16 residues. This PCR relied on a set of 60 Vbeta primers and 13 Jbeta primers. Repertoires were generated with immunoSEQ multiplex PCR, while TCRdb's copy carries only in-frame clones and drops some. Among roughly 200,000 clones, around 80% were seen once, and the ten largest hold around 5.7%. The chain recombines TRBV7-2 with TRBJ2-5, with a possible D match to TRBD1 (5 bases). This TCR was sampled from a man aged 35 to 55 in good health and CMV-seronegative. The material sequenced was PBMCs. CDR3 protein: CASSPRGFRMQETQYF. The DNA of the CDR3 is TGTGCCAGCAGCCCTAGGGGTTTCAGGATGCAAGAGACCCAGTACTTC.